The present entry profiles one T cell receptor (beta chain) with its context. What it binds is unknown. Germline is not matched at one junction end, which may reflect a read error. This sample was included in a study of blood T cells in healthy people across ages. Notes on the study in general: Long-lived donors carried more naive CD4+ cells and greater diversity than aged donors. Naive T cell percentage and TCR beta diversity correlated strongly.

The use of a sample-barcoded 5' primer and a J-beta primer mix characterized a second PCR of about 7 to 12 cycles. Tags on each cDNA molecule came from a template-switch adaptor with 12 random nucleotides. One entry per CDR3 protein results from TCRdb running MiXCR on the 5' RACE reads. The repertoire includes under 700,000 distinct CDR3 sequences, less than 25% of them detected once, and approximately 8.7% sits in the top ten. These data are also associated with another study on T cells of mothers and their children.

The clonotype was recovered from a boy younger than 18 in good health. Sequences were obtained from blood.

CDR3 region: CAIRDNRGLNTEAFF. In nucleotides, the CDR3 is TGTGCCATCCGAGACAACAGGGGATTGAACACTGAAGCCTTCTTT. V usage is TRBV10-3 and J usage is TRBJ1-1; 7 bases are a match to TRBD1. Germline V lookup: CDR1 ENHRY, CDR2 SYGVKD. There are 15 residues in the CDR3.